This T cell receptor (beta chain) was found in a study of T-cell memory formation after mild COVID-19. Turning to the study itself: Largely, TCR clusters stayed within a single donor.

Whole-study findings and limits: The main location of contracting CD4+ clones was CM and EM, and that of contracting CD8+ clones was EMRA. Within pre-infection memory, some responding clones were found, suggesting cross-reactive memory joined.

Trimming stripped 8 bases from V and 1 base from J, with 5 bases between. The CDR3 sequence is 11 residues long. The germline V gene has CDR1 SEHNR and CDR2 FQNEAQ (reference sequence). Concerning this clonotype itself: The antigen is not known.

The 5'RACE method, run with constant-segment primers, produced TCR alpha and TCR beta cDNA libraries (carrying sample barcodes and UMIs). MiXCR, run by TCRdb on the 5' RACE reads, gives a single entry per CDR3 protein. The table has tens of thousands of distinct CDR3 sequences, 10% to 15% seen once. The sequence came from an adult woman who had mild COVID-19 (a few samples of this study predate the infection). Cell type and time point are not known. Sequencing was carried out using PBMCs or a T cell subset sorted from them (not recorded which). This sequence joins TRBV7-9 and TRBJ1-1; D remains unclear. The CDR3 nucleotides read TGTGCCAGCGGCGGGAACACTGAAGCTTTCTTT. This encodes CASGGNTEAFF.